The 16 T cell receptor beta chains given below trace back to one sample, sequenced in a study of beta chain features in type 1 diabetes. The sequenced template was cDNA made from the entire isolated RNA. Sequencing used immunoSEQ multiplex PCR; TCRdb keeps in-frame clones, though not all of them. The sample has over 300,000 clones; 6.5% to 10% are singletons. The sample taken for sequencing was central memory CD4+ T cells from blood. Receptors were obtained from a woman aged 18 to 35 in good health.

The rearrangement joins TRBV18 to TRBJ1-3; D possibly corresponds to TRBD1 (5 bases). V dropped 3 bases and J dropped 8 bases, with 8 bases sitting between them. There are 12 residues in the CDR3. Germline assignment: CDR1 KGHSH and CDR2 LQKENI. The CDR3 is CASSPVGDTIYF. The CDR3 DNA reads TGTGCCAGCTCACCGGTGGGGGACACCATATATTTT.

For this clone: Other DNA sequences in the sample encode the same CDR3. Here the CDR3 reads CASSSGTQETQYF. The CDR3 DNA follows: TGTGCCAGCTCGTCGGGAACTCAAGAGACCCAGTACTTC. The rearrangement joins TRBV18 to TRBJ2-5; tentative D call: TRBD2 (5 bases). The CDR3 length is 13 residues. The germline V gene has CDR1 KGHSH and CDR2 LQKENI. Trimming shortened V by 6 bases and J by 2 bases, and 10 bases separated the two germline ends.

The chain links TRBV6-5 to TRBJ1-1; D is undetermined. CDR1 and CDR2 from the germline V gene are MNHEY and SVGAGI. The CDR3 is 14 amino acids. Trimming cost V 2 bases and J 1 base, with 8 bases left between them. The DNA for the CDR3 is TGTGCCAGCAGTTACCGCTGGGGGAACACTGAAGCTTTCTTT. Translation: CASSYRWGNTEAFF.

This clone was seen more than once but under ten times. The chain uses TRBV27 and TRBJ2-7, with no clear D. The germline gives CDR1 MNHEY, CDR2 SMNVEV (reference sequence). Trimming cost V 6 bases and J 7 bases, with 19 bases left between them. This CDR3 region has 14 residues. CDR3 in amino acids: CASSPRRLAGEQYF. CDR3 DNA sequence: TGTGCCAGCAGCCCCCGGCGTCTGGCTGGGGAGCAGTACTTC.

The rearrangement links TRBV5-1 to TRBJ2-1; TRBD1 matches 9 bases. This CDR3 comprises 17 residues. Germline loops: CDR1 SGHRS, CDR2 YFSETQ. Germline trimming cut 4 bases from V and 4 bases from J; bases unmatched to any gene: 12. CDR3 bases: TGCGCCAGCAGCACGCCGGGACAGGGAACGGTTTACAATGAGCAGTTCTTC. It is translated as CASSTPGQGTVYNEQFF.

V usage is TRBV11-2 and J usage is TRBJ2-5, with no clear D. The CDR3 runs 13 residues. Germline V gene lookup returns CDR1 SGHAT and CDR2 FQNNGV. Trimming removed 1 base at V and 5 bases at J, with 8 bases between. CDR3 sequence: CASSLVFGETQYF. In nucleotides, the CDR3 is TGTGCCAGCAGCTTAGTCTTTGGGGAGACCCAGTACTTC. The full variable domain, rest sourced from reference TRBV11-2 and TRBJ2-5, is EAGVAQSPRYKIIEKRQSVAFWCNPISGHATLYWYQQILGQGPKLLIQFQNNGVVDDSQLPKDRFSAERLKGVDSTLKIQPAKLEDSAVYLCASSLVFGETQYFGPGTRLLVL.

This clone was seen a handful of times. One junction end disagrees with the germline gene, perhaps due to a read error. CDR3 nucleotide sequence: TGTGCCAGCAGTGAAGATGGACAGGGAAGATACTATGGCTACACCTTC. Amino acids: CASSEDGQGRYYGYTF. The rearrangement links TRBV10-3 to TRBJ1-2; 8 positions match TRBD1. The CDR3 contains 16 residues. Per germline, CDR1 ENHRY and CDR2 SYGVKD.

This clone appeared a few times. V and J are TRBV5-4 and TRBJ2-2; D may correspond to TRBD1 or TRBD2 (5 bases each). Germline V gene sequence: CDR1 SGHNT, CDR2 YYREEE (reference sequence). V was pared by 3 bases and J by 4 bases, with 13 bases between. The CDR3 contains 15 residues. The CDR3 sequence is CASSWGSSSTGELFF. In DNA form, the CDR3 reads TGTGCCAGCAGCTGGGGGAGTAGTAGCACCGGGGAGCTGTTTTTT.

The chain is built from TRBV20-1 and TRBJ1-5, with a possible D match to TRBD1 (5 bases). Deletions cut 3 bases from V and 7 bases from J, with 7 bases between. CDR1 DFQATT and CDR2 SNEGSKA come from the germline V gene (reference sequence). The CDR3 has 11 amino acids. The CDR3 loop reads CSASGGQPQHF. The CDR3 DNA follows: TGCAGTGCTAGTGGGGGGCAGCCCCAGCATTTT.

The rearrangement uses TRBV5-4 and TRBJ2-7; 8 bases agree with TRBD1. Germline V gene lookup returns CDR1 SGHNT and CDR2 YYREEE (reference sequence). The V and J ends lost 4 bases and 3 bases, in that order; junction bases with no gene match: 6. The CDR3 runs to 14 residues. The CDR3 loop reads CASSPGQGGYEQYF. The DNA for the CDR3 is TGTGCCAGCAGCCCTGGACAGGGTGGCTACGAGCAGTACTTC.

The sample holds a few counts of this clone. The V and J genes are TRBV28 and TRBJ1-2; 11 bases are shared with TRBD1. The CDR3 sequence is 14 residues long. The germline CDR1 and CDR2 sequences are MDHEN and SYDVKM. The V segment lost 8 bases and the J segment 5 bases; nucleotides outside the gene matches: 7. The CDR3: CASRDRGEAYGYTF. CDR3 nucleotide sequence: TGTGCCAGCCGGGACAGGGGGGAGGCTTATGGCTACACCTTC.

The chain couples TRBV2 to TRBJ2-4; 12 nucleotides line up with TRBD2. Per germline, CDR1 SNHLY and CDR2 FYNNEI. The CDR3 has 14 residues. V shed 6 bases and J 4 bases; nucleotides not matched to a gene: 1. Written as DNA, the CDR3 is TGTGCCAGCAGCGGGACTAGCGGGAAAAACATTCAGTACTTC. This codes for CASSGTSGKNIQYF.

In this sample, this clone turned up a few times. The genes are TRBV5-6 and TRBJ2-5; TRBD2 matches at 8 bases. The CDR3 runs to 17 residues. CDR1 and CDR2 (germline): SGHDT, YYEEEE. Trimming removed 0 bases from V and 4 bases from J; junction bases left unmatched: 11. CDR3 sequence (DNA): TGTGCCAGCAGCTTGGTACGGGGAGCGGGAGTGGGAGAGACCCAGTACTTC. Its translation: CASSLVRGAGVGETQYF.

The V call is TRBV28, the J call TRBJ1-5; D ambiguous. Trimming removed 5 bases at V and 7 bases at J, with 12 bases between. The length of the CDR3 is 13 residues. Germline CDR1 MDHEN, CDR2 SYDVKM. The CDR3, as DNA: TGTGCCAGCAGTCTTCCGGGCCGGCAGCCCCAGCATTTT. Its translation: CASSLPGRQPQHF.

The sample holds many counts of this clone. The chain combines TRBV18 with TRBJ2-1; TRBD1 matches 8 bases. There are 14 residues in the CDR3. Trimming cost V 1 base and J 10 bases; bases outside gene matches: 6. Germline-derived CDR1 and CDR2 are KGHSH and LQKENI. Here the CDR3 reads CASSPLTGGAEQFF. The CDR3 DNA reads as TGTGCCAGCTCACCACTCACAGGGGGTGCCGAGCAGTTCTTC.

A few counts support this clone. The chain is built from TRBV27 and TRBJ2-1; D is tentatively TRBD1 or TRBD2 (5 bases each). CDR1 is MNHEY and CDR2 is SMNVEV in the germline V gene (reference sequence). Trimming cost V 4 bases and J 6 bases, with 16 bases left between them. The CDR3 extends over 15 amino acids. CDR3 nucleotides: TGTGCCAGCAGTTCGACCACGGGGCGGCGCAATGAGCAGTTCTTC. This encodes CASSSTTGRRNEQFF.